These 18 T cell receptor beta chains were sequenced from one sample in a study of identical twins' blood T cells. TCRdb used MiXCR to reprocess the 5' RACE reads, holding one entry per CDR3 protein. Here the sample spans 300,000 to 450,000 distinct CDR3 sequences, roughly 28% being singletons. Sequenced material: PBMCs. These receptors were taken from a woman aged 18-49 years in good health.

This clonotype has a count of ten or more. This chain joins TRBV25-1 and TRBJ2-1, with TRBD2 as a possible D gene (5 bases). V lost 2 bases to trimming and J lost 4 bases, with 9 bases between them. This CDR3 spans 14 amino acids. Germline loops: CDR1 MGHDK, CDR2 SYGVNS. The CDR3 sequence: CASSEAGGYNEQFF. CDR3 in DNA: TGTGCCAGCAGTGAAGCGGGCGGTTACAATGAGCAGTTCTTC.

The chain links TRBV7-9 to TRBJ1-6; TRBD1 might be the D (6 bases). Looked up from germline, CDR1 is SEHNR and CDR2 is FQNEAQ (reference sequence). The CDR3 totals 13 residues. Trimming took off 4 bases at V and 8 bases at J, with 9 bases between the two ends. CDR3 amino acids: CASSSGVDSPLHF. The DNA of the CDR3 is TGTGCCAGCAGCTCAGGGGTGGATTCACCCCTCCACTTT.

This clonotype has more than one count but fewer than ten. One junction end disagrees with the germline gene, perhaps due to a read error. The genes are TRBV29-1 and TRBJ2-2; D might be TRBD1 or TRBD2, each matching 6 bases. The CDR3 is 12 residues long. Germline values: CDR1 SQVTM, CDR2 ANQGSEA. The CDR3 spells CSVDRGTGGLFF. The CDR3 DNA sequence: TGCAGCGTTGATAGGGGGACCGGGGGGCTGTTTTTT.

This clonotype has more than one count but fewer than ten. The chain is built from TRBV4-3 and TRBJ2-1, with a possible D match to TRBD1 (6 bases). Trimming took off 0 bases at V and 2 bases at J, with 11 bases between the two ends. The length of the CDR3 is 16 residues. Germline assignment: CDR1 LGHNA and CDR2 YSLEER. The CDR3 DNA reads TGCGCCAGCAGCCAAGAAGGGGGAATAACCTACAATGAGCAGTTCTTC. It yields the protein CASSQEGGITYNEQFF.

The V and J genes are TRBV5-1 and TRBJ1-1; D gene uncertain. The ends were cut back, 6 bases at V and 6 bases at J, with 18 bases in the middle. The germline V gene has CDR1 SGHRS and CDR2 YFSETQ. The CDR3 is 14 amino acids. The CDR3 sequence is CASIEEGRKSEAFF. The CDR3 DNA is TGCGCCAGCATCGAAGAGGGCCGGAAGTCTGAAGCTTTCTTT.

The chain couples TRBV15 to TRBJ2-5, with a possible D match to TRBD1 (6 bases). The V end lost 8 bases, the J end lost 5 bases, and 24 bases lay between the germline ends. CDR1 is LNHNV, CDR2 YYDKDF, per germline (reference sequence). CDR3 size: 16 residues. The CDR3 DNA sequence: TGTGCCACCGATCCAGGGGCATCTTTCCATAGGGAGACCCAGTACTTC. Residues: CATDPGASFHRETQYF.

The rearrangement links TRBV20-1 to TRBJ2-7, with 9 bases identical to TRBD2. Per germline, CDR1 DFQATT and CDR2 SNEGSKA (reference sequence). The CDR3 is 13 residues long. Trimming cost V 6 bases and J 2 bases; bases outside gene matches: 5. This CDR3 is CSALIAGAYEQYF. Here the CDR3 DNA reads TGCAGTGCATTAATAGCGGGAGCCTACGAGCAGTACTTC.

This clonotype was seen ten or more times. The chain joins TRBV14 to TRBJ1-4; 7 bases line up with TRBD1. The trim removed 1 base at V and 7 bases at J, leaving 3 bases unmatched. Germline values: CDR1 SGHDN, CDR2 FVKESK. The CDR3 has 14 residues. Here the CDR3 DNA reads TGTGCCAGCAGCCAAGGAGGGGGCGGTGAAAAACTGTTTTTT. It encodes CASSQGGGGEKLFF.

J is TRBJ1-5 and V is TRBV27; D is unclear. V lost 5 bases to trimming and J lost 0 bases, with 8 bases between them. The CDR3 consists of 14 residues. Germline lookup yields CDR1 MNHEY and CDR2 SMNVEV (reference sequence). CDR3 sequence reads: CASSATDSNQPQHF. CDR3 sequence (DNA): TGTGCCAGCAGTGCGACTGATAGCAATCAGCCCCAGCATTTT.

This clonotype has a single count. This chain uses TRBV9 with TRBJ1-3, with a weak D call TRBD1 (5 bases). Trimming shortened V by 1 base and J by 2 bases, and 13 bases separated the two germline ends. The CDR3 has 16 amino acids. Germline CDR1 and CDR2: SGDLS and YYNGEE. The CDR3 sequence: CASSVNEGFAGNTIYF. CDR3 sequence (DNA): TGTGCCAGCAGCGTAAACGAGGGGTTCGCTGGAAACACCATATATTTT.

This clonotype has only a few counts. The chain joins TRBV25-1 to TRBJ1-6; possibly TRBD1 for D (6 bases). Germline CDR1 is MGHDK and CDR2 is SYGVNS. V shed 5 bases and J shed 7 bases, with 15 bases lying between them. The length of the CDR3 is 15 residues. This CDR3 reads CASSLQGLRNSPLHF. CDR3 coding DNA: TGTGCCAGCAGTCTACAGGGTCTTCGGAATTCACCCCTCCACTTT.

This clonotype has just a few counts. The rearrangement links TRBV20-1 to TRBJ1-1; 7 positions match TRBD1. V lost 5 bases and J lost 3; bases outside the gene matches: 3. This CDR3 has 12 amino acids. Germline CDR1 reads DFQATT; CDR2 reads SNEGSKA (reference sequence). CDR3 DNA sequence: TGCAGTGCTCCCGACAGGGACACTGAAGCTTTCTTT. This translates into CSAPDRDTEAFF.

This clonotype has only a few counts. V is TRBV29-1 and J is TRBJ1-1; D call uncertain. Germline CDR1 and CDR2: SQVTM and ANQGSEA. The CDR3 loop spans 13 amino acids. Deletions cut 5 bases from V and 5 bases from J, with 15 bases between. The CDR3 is CSVWAHAETEAFF. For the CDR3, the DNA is TGCAGCGTTTGGGCCCACGCAGAAACTGAAGCTTTCTTT. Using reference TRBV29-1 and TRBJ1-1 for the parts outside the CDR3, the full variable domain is SAVISQKPSRDICQRGTSLTIQCQVDSQVTMMFWYRQQPGQSLTLIATANQGSEATYESGFVIDKFPISRPNLTFSTLTVSNMSPEDSSIYLCSVWAHAETEAFFGQGTRLTVV.

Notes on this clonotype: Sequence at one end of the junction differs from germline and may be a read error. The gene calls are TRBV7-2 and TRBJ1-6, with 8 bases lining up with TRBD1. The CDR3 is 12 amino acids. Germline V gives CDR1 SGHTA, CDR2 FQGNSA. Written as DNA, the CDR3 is TGTGCCAGCACCTTACAACAGGGGGCCCTCCACTTT. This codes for CASTLQQGALHF.

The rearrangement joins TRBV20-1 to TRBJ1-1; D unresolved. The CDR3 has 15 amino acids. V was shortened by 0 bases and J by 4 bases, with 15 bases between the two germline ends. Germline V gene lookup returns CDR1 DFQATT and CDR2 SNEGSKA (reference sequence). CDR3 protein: CSARDRAQLGTEAFF. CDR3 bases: TGCAGTGCTAGAGATCGGGCACAGTTGGGCACTGAAGCTTTCTTT.

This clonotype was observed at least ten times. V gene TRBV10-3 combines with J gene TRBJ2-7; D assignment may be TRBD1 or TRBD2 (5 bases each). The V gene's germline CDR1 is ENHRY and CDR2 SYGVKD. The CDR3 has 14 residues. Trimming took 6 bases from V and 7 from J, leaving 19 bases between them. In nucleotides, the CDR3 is TGTGCCATCAGGTCCGGGACCGGACCCCTGGAGCAGTACTTC. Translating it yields CAIRSGTGPLEQYF.

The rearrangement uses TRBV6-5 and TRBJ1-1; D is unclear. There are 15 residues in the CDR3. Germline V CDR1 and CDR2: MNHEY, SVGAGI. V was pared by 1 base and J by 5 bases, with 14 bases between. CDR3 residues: CASSYFWEGGTEAFF. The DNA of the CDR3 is TGTGCCAGCAGTTACTTTTGGGAGGGAGGAACTGAAGCTTTCTTT.

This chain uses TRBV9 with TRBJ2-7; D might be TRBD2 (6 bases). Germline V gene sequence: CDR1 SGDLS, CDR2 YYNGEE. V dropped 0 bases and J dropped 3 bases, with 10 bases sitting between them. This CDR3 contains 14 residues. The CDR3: CASSVGSGGYEQYF. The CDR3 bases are TGTGCCAGCAGCGTAGGTTCCGGGGGCTACGAGCAGTACTTC.